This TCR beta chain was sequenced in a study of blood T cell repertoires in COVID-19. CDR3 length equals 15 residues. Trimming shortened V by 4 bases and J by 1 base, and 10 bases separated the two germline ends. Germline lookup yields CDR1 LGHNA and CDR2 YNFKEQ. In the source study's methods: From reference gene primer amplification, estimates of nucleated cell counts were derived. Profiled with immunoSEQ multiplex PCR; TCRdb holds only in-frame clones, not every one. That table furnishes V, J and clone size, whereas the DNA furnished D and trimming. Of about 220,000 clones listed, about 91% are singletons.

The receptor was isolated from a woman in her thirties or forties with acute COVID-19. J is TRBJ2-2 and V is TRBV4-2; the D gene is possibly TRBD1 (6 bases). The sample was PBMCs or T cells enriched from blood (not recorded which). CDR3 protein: CASSRSTGNTGELFF. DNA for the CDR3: TGTGCCAGCAGCCGATCGACAGGGAACACCGGGGAGCTGTTTTTT.